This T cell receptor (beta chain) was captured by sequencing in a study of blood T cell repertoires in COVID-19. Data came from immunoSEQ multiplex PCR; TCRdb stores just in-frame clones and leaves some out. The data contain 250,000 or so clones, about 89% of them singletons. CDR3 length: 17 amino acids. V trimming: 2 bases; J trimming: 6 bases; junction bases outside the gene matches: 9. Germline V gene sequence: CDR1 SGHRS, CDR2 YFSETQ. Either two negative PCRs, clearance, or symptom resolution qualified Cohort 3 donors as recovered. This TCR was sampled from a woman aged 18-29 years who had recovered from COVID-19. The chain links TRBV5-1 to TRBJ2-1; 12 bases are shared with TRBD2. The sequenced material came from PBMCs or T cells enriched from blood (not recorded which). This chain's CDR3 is CASSFLTSGSTINEQFF. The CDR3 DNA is TGCGCCAGCAGCTTTCTGACTAGCGGGAGTACGATCAATGAGCAGTTCTTC.